This T cell receptor beta chain was captured by sequencing in a study of cytomegalovirus exposure and HLA in healthy donors. A multiplex PCR was run with 60 Vbeta primers and 13 Jbeta primers. In the original analysis: In a later analysis, 80 million to 100 million unique TCR beta chains included roughly 11 million shared by two or more donors. Repertoires were generated with immunoSEQ multiplex PCR, while TCRdb's copy carries only in-frame clones and drops some. V and J calls and clone size are given by that table; D and trimming were obtained from the DNA. The data hold tens of thousands of clones, with approximately 79% observed a single time. Trimming took off 2 bases at V and 4 bases at J, with 15 bases between the two ends. The CDR3 is made up of 16 amino acids. CDR1 is SNHLY, CDR2 FYNNEI, per germline. On this clone itself: Other DNA sequences in the same sample also yield this CDR3.

This chain uses TRBV2 with TRBJ1-5, with D perhaps TRBD1 (5 bases). The sample comprised PBMCs. The receptor was isolated from a man aged 30-40 years in good health and CMV-seronegative. CDR3 in amino acids: CASSEQGQGGNQPQHF. The CDR3 coding sequence is TGTGCCAGCAGTGAACAAGGGCAGGGTGGGAATCAGCCCCAGCATTTT.